These 27 T cell receptor beta chains share one sample of origin, sequenced in a study of regulatory T cells in long-lasting Graves disease. Sequencing libraries for TCR beta were prepared with iRepertoire HTBI primers and Arm-PCR of CDR3 regions. TCRdb passed the multiplex PCR reads through MiXCR, listing each CDR3 protein once. The data hold a few hundred thousand distinct CDR3 sequences, with 15% to 20% observed a single time. The sample's time point: newly diagnosed GD, antithyroid drugs for less than 3 months. The TCR library was made from RNA that had been extracted from PBMCs in TRIzol. The same data also contributed to another study, on T cells in Graves' hyperthyroidism and ophthalmopathy.

Sequencing used peripheral blood mononuclear cells (PBMCs), obtained at new diagnosis, from a patient treated with antithyroid drugs. These TCRs come from a woman aged 18 to 35 with Graves disease.

This clonotype was counted at least ten times. The V gene is TRBV12-3 or TRBV12-4, the J gene TRBJ1-2, with 11 bases matching TRBD1. CDR3 size: 15 residues. Trimming removed 3 bases from V and 8 bases from J; junction bases left unmatched: 8. CDR3 amino acids: CASSFPGQGAQGYTF. The CDR3 DNA follows: TGTGCCAGCAGTTTCCCTGGACAGGGGGCGCAGGGCTACACCTTC.

This chain uses TRBV24-1 with TRBJ1-1; D is unclear. CDR1 and CDR2 (germline): KGHDR, SFDVKD. The CDR3 contains 13 residues. The V end lost 1 base, the J end lost 7 bases, and 9 bases lay between the germline ends. CDR3 sequence reads: CATSDFYYREAFF. CDR3 DNA: TGTGCCACCAGTGATTTCTATTATCGTGAAGCTTTCTTT.

The table lists this clonotype with many counts. The V call is TRBV7-2, the J call TRBJ1-2, with D hard to call. Trimming shortened V by 5 bases and J by 6 bases, and 19 bases separated the two germline ends. Per the germline V gene, CDR1 is SGHTA and CDR2 is FQGNSA. The CDR3 has 15 residues. CDR3 nucleotides: TGTGCCAGCAGCACCTACAGCCGTATAACGGATGGCTACACCTTC. Its translation: CASSTYSRITDGYTF.

This clonotype came up a few times. CDR3 sequence reads: CSARVERVYGYTF. CDR3 DNA sequence: TGCAGTGCTAGAGTAGAGAGAGTCTATGGCTACACCTTC. The chain has TRBV20-1 and TRBJ1-2; no reliable D call. Trimming stripped 1 base from V and 4 bases from J, with 10 bases between. The V gene's germline CDR1 is DFQATT and CDR2 SNEGSKA (reference sequence). The CDR3 extends over 13 amino acids.

This clonotype was detected many times. The genes are TRBV6-1 and TRBJ2-7; the D gene is possibly TRBD1 (6 bases). The CDR3 consists of 16 residues. Germline V gene lookup returns CDR1 MNHNS and CDR2 SASEGT. V lost 2 bases, J lost 2 bases, and 16 bases lay in between. Here the CDR3 reads CASSEHPPDSPYEQYF. The CDR3 region has the DNA TGTGCCAGCAGTGAACACCCTCCGGACAGCCCCTACGAGCAGTACTTC.

The sample holds many counts of this clonotype. The rearrangement uses TRBV15 and TRBJ2-3, with D perhaps TRBD2 (5 bases). The germline CDR1 and CDR2 sequences are LNHNV and YYDKDF (reference sequence). V was shortened by 3 bases and J by 1 base, with 11 bases between the two germline ends. The CDR3 sequence is 15 residues long. The CDR3 region is CATSSRRLRTDTQYF. CDR3 nucleotides: TGTGCCACCAGCAGCAGGAGGCTGCGCACAGATACGCAGTATTTT.

Ten or more counts support this clonotype. V and J are TRBV27 and TRBJ2-7; 7 bases are shared with TRBD1. This CDR3 has 16 amino acids. The V gene's germline CDR1 is MNHEY and CDR2 SMNVEV (reference sequence). Trimming cost V 7 bases and J 3 bases; bases outside gene matches: 15. CDR3 in DNA: TGTGCCAGCAAACTAACGAACAGGGGTCTTAGCTACGAGCAGTACTTC. This encodes CASKLTNRGLSYEQYF.

This clonotype showed up just a few times. The chain has TRBV19 and TRBJ2-7, with D unclear. The V end was cut by 1 base, the J end by 6 bases, with 13 bases between. The germline V gene encodes CDR1 LNHDA and CDR2 SQIVND (reference sequence). This CDR3 has 14 residues. DNA of the CDR3: TGTGCCAGTAGTATAGGGACCCGTACCTCCGAGCAGTACTTC. Protein: CASSIGTRTSEQYF. The full variable domain, completed using reference TRBV19 and TRBJ2-7, is DGGITQSPKYLFRKEGQNVTLSCEQNLNHDAMYWYRQDPGQGLRLIYYSQIVNDFQKGDIAEGYSVSREKKESFPLTVTSAQKNPTAFYLCASSIGTRTSEQYFGPGTRLTVT.

The J gene is TRBJ2-1, the V gene TRBV29-1, with 7 bases identical to TRBD1. The CDR3 loop spans 13 amino acids. J was trimmed by 3 bases and V by 7 bases; bases with no gene match: 6. Germline V gene sequence: CDR1 SQVTM, CDR2 ANQGSEA. The CDR3 bases are TGCAGCGGGGAAGGGGGCGACTACAATGAGCAGTTCTTC. Its protein is CSGEGGDYNEQFF.

This clonotype was counted at least ten times. V gene TRBV28 combines with J gene TRBJ2-3; D might be TRBD2 (7 bases). V lost 7 bases and J 4 bases, leaving 18 bases between the germline ends. Germline CDR1 reads MDHEN; CDR2 reads SYDVKM. The CDR3 sequence is 15 residues long. The CDR3 reads CASNQGGEGADTQYF. DNA of the CDR3: TGTGCCAGCAACCAAGGCGGGGAGGGGGCAGATACGCAGTATTTT.

This clonotype was counted ten times or more. The J gene is TRBJ1-1, the V gene TRBV6-1; 9 bases match TRBD1. Germline assignment: CDR1 MNHNS and CDR2 SASEGT. J gave up 4 bases and V 5 bases, and 8 bases lay outside the gene matches. This CDR3 contains 15 residues. This chain's CDR3 is CASSRDTGGGTEAFF. CDR3 sequence (DNA): TGTGCCAGCAGTAGAGATACAGGGGGCGGCACTGAAGCTTTCTTT.

Many counts were recorded for this clonotype. V gene TRBV5-1 combines with J gene TRBJ2-7; 9 bases fit TRBD1. The ends lost 4 bases at V and 0 bases at J; junction bases unmatched: 8. CDR1 is SGHRS and CDR2 is YFSETQ in the germline V gene. The CDR3 is 16 amino acids. Here the CDR3 reads CASSVTGTGSSYEQYF. Written as DNA, the CDR3 is TGCGCCAGCAGCGTTACCGGGACAGGGAGCTCCTACGAGCAGTACTTC.

This clonotype was observed many times. This chain connects TRBV24-1 to TRBJ1-1; D unresolved. Trimming took 7 bases from V and 8 from J, leaving 10 bases between them. This CDR3 spans 11 amino acids. Germline assignment: CDR1 KGHDR and CDR2 SFDVKD. CDR3 sequence: CATSDRREAFF. The CDR3 DNA reads as TGTGCCACCAGCGATAGGCGGGAAGCTTTCTTT.

The chain carries TRBV19 and TRBJ2-5; a possible D gene is TRBD1 (6 bases). There are 17 residues in the CDR3. With 4 bases removed from V and 6 bases from J, the gap between germline ends came to 24 bases. Germline V gene lookup returns CDR1 LNHDA and CDR2 SQIVND (reference sequence). The CDR3 reads CASSTPGGRGVEKTQYF. CDR3 DNA: TGTGCCAGTAGTACACCTGGCGGCAGGGGAGTCGAGAAGACCCAGTACTTC.

Points on this clonotype: This likely comes from a read error, as the CDR3 has no conserved phenylalanine or tryptophan at its end. V is TRBV2 and J is TRBJ1-2; D not resolved. The CDR3 sequence is 14 residues long. Trimming took off 3 bases at V and 6 bases at J, with 14 bases between the two ends. CDR1 and CDR2 (germline): SNHLY, FYNNEI. In DNA, the CDR3 is TGTGCCAGCAGTGATTTCTGGCGCATCGATGGCTACACCCTC. This translates into CASSDFWRIDGYTL.

This clonotype was counted many times. This chain joins TRBV7-2 and TRBJ2-3, with D possibly matching TRBD1 (6 bases). Deletions cut 5 bases from V and 5 bases from J, with 11 bases between. The CDR3 is made up of 13 amino acids. Germline values: CDR1 SGHTA, CDR2 FQGNSA. Written as DNA, the CDR3 is TGTGCCAGCAGCGTACAGGGCAGAGATACGCAGTATTTT. This encodes CASSVQGRDTQYF. The full variable domain, completed using reference TRBV7-2 and TRBJ2-3, is GAGVSQSPSNKVTEKGKDVELRCDPISGHTALYWYRQSLGQGLEFLIYFQGNSAPDKSGLPSDRFSAERTGGSVSTLTIQRTQQEDSAVYLCASSVQGRDTQYFGPGTRLTVL.

In its sample, this clonotype was seen many times. The chain is built from TRBV30 and TRBJ2-3, with D perhaps TRBD2 (6 bases). The CDR3 consists of 13 residues. The germline V and J ends were trimmed by 3 bases and 14 bases, with 21 bases remaining between them. Germline V lookup: CDR1 GTSNPN, CDR2 SVGIG (reference sequence). The CDR3 DNA reads TGTGCCTGGAGAACTCTCCCCGGGACTCATTTGTATTTT. Protein product: CAWRTLPGTHLYF. Full variable domain (remainder filled in from reference TRBV30 and TRBJ2-3): SQTIHQWPATLVQPVGSPLSLECTVEGTSNPNLYWYRQAAGRGLQLLFYSVGIGQISSEVPQNLSASRPQDRQFILSSKKLLLSDSGFYLCAWRTLPGTHLYFGPGTRLTVL.

The J gene is TRBJ2-1, the V gene TRBV6-2 or TRBV6-3; TRBD2 aligns across 7 bases. Germline CDR1 MNHEY, CDR2 SVGEGT. CDR3 size: 15 residues. After removal of 6 bases from V and 4 bases from J, the junction contained 9 bases not matched to a gene. CDR3 nucleotide sequence: TGTGCCAGCAGAGATGAGGGGAGGGTATACAATGAGCAGTTCTTC. Translating gives CASRDEGRVYNEQFF.

The table lists this clonotype with many counts. In DNA, the CDR3 is TGTGCCAGCAGTGCCCGATCCGAAGGGCCCCAGCATTTT. The encoded protein is CASSARSEGPQHF. This chain uses TRBV6-1 with TRBJ1-5; D remains ambiguous. Trimming stripped 4 bases from V and 9 bases from J, with 13 bases between. The CDR3 contains 13 residues. CDR1 is MNHNS and CDR2 is SASEGT in the germline V gene.

The chain carries TRBV9 and TRBJ2-5, with 8 positions matching TRBD1. The CDR3 has 15 residues. The germline CDR1 and CDR2 sequences are SGDLS and YYNGEE. V was pared by 4 bases and J by 5 bases, with 10 bases of the junction left unmatched. The CDR3 is CASSSAGGLGETQYF. The CDR3 nucleotides read TGTGCCAGCAGCTCCGCAGGGGGCTTGGGGGAGACCCAGTACTTC.

This clonotype was observed many times. This chain links TRBV5-1 with TRBJ2-7; no firm D call. With 7 bases removed from V and 7 bases from J, the gap between germline ends came to 12 bases. This CDR3 contains 11 residues. The germline V gene encodes CDR1 SGHRS and CDR2 YFSETQ. The CDR3 nucleotides are TGCGCCAGCGCAGAAGGGTATGAGCAGTACTTC. Protein: CASAEGYEQYF. The full variable domain, its missing parts supplied by reference TRBV5-1 and TRBJ2-7, is KAGVTQTPRYLIKTRGQQVTLSCSPISGHRSVSWYQQTPGQGLQFLFEYFSETQRNKGNFPGRFSGRQFSNSRSEMNVSTLELGDSALYLCASAEGYEQYFGPGTRLTVT.

This clonotype appeared many times. The J gene is TRBJ1-1, the V gene TRBV3-1; D remains unclear. Germline V CDR1 and CDR2: LGHDT, YNNKEL (reference sequence). V shed 1 base and J shed 2 bases, with 8 bases lying between them. This CDR3 has 14 residues. The CDR3, as DNA: TGTGCCAGCAGCCAAGGGACGGCAAACACTGAAGCTTTCTTT. Protein: CASSQGTANTEAFF.

This clonotype was seen only a few times. The V gene is TRBV29-1, the J gene TRBJ1-1, with unresolved D. Germline CDR1 SQVTM, CDR2 ANQGSEA. The CDR3 is 12 residues long. V was cut by 7 bases and J by 0 bases, with 9 bases left in between. The CDR3 DNA is TGCAGCGGGGAGGGATTGAACACTGAAGCTTTCTTT. Amino acids: CSGEGLNTEAFF.

This clonotype was picked up many times. J is TRBJ2-1 and V is TRBV24-1; 7 bases match TRBD2. CDR1 and CDR2 from the germline V gene are KGHDR and SFDVKD. Trimming cost V 7 bases and J 8 bases; bases outside gene matches: 7. This CDR3 spans 13 amino acids. The DNA of the CDR3 is TGTGCCACCAGGGAGGGAGGGAGCCATGAGCAGTTCTTC. Amino acids: CATREGGSHEQFF.

The chain combines TRBV19 with TRBJ1-4, with no clear D. CDR1 is LNHDA and CDR2 is SQIVND in the germline V gene (reference sequence). The germline V and J ends were trimmed by 3 bases and 2 bases, with 7 bases remaining between them. This CDR3 comprises 14 residues. Here the CDR3 DNA reads TGTGCCAGTAGTATTGTGGCGACTAATGAAAAACTGTTTTTT. Protein product: CASSIVATNEKLFF.

This clonotype was counted ten times or more. CDR3 in DNA: TGTGCCAGCAGGGATATCTGGGACACTGAAGCTTTCTTT. It codes for CASRDIWDTEAFF. The chain joins TRBV6-1 to TRBJ1-1; D unclear. Looked up from germline, CDR1 is MNHNS and CDR2 is SASEGT. The CDR3 has 13 residues. V lost 6 bases to trimming and J lost 3 bases, with 11 bases between them.

This clonotype was detected ten times or more. This rearrangement joins TRBV2 to TRBJ1-2; TRBD1 is a possible D gene (5 bases). The CDR3 contains 12 residues. V was cut by 3 bases and J by 6 bases, with 8 bases left in between. The germline V gene encodes CDR1 SNHLY and CDR2 FYNNEI. As DNA, the CDR3 is TGTGCCAGCAGTGACAGGGTTGATGGCTACACCTTC. This gives the protein CASSDRVDGYTF. Combining the CDR3 with reference TRBV2 and TRBJ1-2 gives the whole variable domain EPEVTQTPSHQVTQMGQEVILRCVPISNHLYFYWYRQILGQKVEFLVSFYNNEISEKSEIFDDQFSVERPDGSNFTLKIRSTKLEDSAMYFCASSDRVDGYTFGSGTRLTVV.